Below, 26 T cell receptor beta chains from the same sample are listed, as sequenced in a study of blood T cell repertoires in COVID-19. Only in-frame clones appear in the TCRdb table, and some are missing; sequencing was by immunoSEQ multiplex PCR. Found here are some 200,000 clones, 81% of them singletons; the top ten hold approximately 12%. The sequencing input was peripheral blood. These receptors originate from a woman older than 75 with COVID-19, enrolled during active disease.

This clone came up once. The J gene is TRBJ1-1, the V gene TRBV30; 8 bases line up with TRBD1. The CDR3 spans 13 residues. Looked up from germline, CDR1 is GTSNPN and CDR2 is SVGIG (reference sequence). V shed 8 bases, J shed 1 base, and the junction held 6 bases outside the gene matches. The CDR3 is CAVDRARNTEAFF. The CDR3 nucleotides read TGTGCCGTGGACAGGGCGAGGAACACTGAAGCTTTCTTT.

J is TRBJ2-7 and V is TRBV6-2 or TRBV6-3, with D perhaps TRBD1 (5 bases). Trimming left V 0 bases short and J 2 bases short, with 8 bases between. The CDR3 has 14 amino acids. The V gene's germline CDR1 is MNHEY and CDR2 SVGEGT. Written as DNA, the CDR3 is TGTGCCAGCAGTTACTCCAGGGAAACCTACGAGCAGTACTTC. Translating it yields CASSYSRETYEQYF.

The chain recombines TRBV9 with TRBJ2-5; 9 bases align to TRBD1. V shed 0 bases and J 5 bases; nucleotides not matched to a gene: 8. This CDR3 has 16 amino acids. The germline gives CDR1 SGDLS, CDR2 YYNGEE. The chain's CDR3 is CASSVDTGGEVETQYF. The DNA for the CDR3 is TGTGCCAGCAGCGTAGATACAGGGGGCGAGGTCGAGACCCAGTACTTC. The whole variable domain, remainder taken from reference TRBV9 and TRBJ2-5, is DSGVTQTPKHLITATGQRVTLRCSPRSGDLSVYWYQQSLDQGLQFLIQYYNGEERAKGNILERFSAQQFPDLHSELNLSSLELGDSALYFCASSVDTGGEVETQYFGPGTRLLVL.

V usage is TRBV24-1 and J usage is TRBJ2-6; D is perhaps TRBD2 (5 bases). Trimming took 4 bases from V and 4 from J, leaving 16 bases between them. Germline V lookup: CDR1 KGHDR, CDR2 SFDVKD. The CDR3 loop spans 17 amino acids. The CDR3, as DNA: TGTGCCACCAGTGAATCAACAGCGGCCAGGGGGGCCAACGTCCTGACTTTC. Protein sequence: CATSESTAARGANVLTF.

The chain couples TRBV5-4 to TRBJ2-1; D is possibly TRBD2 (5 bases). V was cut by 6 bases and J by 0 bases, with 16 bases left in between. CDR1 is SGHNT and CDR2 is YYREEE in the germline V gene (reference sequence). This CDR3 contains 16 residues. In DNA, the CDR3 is TGTGCCAGCAACGATAAGAGGGCCGGCTCCTACAATGAGCAGTTCTTC. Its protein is CASNDKRAGSYNEQFF.

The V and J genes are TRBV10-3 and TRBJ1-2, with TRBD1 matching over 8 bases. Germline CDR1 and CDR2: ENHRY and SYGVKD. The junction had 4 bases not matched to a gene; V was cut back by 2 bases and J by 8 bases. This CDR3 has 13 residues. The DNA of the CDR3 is TGTGCCATCAGTGAGGGACAGGGCCGCGGCTACACCTTC. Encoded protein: CAISEGQGRGYTF.

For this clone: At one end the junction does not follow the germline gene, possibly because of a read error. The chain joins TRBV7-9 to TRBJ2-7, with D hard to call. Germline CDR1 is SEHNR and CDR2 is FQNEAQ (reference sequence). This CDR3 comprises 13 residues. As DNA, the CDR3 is TGTGCCAGCAGCTTGACTGACTCCTGCGAGCAGTACTTC. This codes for CASSLTDSCEQYF.

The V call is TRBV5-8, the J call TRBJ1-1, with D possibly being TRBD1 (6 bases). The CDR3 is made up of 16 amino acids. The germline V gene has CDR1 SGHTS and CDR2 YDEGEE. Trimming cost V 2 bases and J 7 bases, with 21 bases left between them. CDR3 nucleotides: TGTGCCAGCAGCTTCCTGACAGGACGGGCGATATATGAAGCTTTCTTT. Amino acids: CASSFLTGRAIYEAFF.

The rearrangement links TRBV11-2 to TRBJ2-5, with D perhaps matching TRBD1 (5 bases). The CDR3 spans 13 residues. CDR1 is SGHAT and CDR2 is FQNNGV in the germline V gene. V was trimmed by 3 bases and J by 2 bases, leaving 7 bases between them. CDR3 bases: TGTGCCAGCAGCTTTACAGGTCAAGAGACCCAGTACTTC. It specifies CASSFTGQETQYF.

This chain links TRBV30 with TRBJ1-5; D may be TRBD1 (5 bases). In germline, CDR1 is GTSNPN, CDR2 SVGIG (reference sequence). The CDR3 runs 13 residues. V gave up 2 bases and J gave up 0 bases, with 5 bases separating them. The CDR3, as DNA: TGTGCCTGGAGTAGGGGTAGCAATCAGCCCCAGCATTTT. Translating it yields CAWSRGSNQPQHF.

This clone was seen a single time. The CDR3 DNA reads as TGTGCCAGCAGTTACCTCACAGGGGCTTCTGGCTACACCTTC. Its protein product is CASSYLTGASGYTF. This sequence joins TRBV6-2 or TRBV6-3 and TRBJ1-2; TRBD1 matches 7 bases. From germline, CDR1 is MNHEY and CDR2 SVGEGT. V trimming: 2 bases; J trimming: 7 bases; junction bases outside the gene matches: 7. The CDR3 extends over 14 amino acids.

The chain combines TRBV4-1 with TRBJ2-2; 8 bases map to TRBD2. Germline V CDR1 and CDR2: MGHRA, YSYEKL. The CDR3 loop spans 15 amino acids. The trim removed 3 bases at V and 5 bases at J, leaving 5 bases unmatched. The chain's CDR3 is CASSQDIAGTGELFF. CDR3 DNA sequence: TGCGCCAGCAGCCAGGACATAGCGGGGACCGGGGAGCTGTTTTTT.

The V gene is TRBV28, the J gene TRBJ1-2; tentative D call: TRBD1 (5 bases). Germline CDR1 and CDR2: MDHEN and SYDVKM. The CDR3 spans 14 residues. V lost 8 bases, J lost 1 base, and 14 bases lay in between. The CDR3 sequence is CASCGGGFNYGYTF. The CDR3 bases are TGTGCCAGCTGCGGCGGGGGGTTTAACTATGGCTACACCTTC.

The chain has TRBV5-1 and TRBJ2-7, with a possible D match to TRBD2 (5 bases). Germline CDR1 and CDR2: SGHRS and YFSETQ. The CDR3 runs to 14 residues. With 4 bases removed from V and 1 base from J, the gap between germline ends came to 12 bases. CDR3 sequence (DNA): TGCGCCAGCAGCCCCCTCCCGGGGTCCTACGAGCAGTACTTC. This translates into CASSPLPGSYEQYF.

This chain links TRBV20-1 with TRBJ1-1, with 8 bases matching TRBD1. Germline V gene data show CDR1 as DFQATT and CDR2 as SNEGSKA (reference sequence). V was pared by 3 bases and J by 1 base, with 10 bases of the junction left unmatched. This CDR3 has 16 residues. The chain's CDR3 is CSASRPGGISNTEAFF. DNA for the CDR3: TGCAGTGCTAGTCGGCCAGGGGGCATTTCGAACACTGAAGCTTTCTTT.

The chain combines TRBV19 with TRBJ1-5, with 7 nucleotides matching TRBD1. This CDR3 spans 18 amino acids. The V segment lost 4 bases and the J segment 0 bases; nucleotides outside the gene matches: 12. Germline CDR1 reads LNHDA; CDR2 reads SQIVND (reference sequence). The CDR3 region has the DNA TGTGCCAGTAGTACGACAGGGCCAGACGCATATAGCAATCAGCCCCAGCATTTT. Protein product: CASSTTGPDAYSNQPQHF.

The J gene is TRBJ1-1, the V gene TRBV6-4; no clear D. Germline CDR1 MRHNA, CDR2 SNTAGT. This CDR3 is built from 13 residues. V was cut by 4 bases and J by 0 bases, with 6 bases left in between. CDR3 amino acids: CASSVQMNTEAFF. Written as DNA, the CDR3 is TGTGCCAGCAGTGTACAGATGAACACTGAAGCTTTCTTT.

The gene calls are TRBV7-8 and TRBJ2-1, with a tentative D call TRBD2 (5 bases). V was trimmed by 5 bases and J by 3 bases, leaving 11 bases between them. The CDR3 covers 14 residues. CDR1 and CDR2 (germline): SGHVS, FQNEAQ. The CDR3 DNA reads TGTGCCAGCAGCCACCTGGGGAGCTACAATGAGCAGTTCTTC. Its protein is CASSHLGSYNEQFF.

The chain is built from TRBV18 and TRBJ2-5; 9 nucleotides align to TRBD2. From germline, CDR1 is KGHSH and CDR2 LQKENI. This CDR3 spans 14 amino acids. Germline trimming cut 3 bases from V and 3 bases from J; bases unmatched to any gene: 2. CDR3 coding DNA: TGTGCCAGCTCACCGGCTAGCGGGGAAGAGACCCAGTACTTC. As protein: CASSPASGEETQYF.

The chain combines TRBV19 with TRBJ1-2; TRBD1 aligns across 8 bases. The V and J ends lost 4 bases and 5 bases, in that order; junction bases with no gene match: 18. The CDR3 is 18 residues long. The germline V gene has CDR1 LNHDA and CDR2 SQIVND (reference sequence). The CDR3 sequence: CASSTGGLGGLNLYGYTF. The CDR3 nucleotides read TGTGCCAGTAGTACAGGGGGCCTCGGAGGCCTTAATTTGTATGGCTACACCTTC.

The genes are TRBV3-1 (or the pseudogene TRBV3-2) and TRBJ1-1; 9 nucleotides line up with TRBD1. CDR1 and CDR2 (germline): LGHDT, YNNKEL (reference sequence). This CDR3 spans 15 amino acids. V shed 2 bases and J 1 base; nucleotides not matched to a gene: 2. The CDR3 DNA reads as TGTGCCAGCAGCCAACAGGACAGGGGGAACACTGAAGCTTTCTTT. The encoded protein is CASSQQDRGNTEAFF.

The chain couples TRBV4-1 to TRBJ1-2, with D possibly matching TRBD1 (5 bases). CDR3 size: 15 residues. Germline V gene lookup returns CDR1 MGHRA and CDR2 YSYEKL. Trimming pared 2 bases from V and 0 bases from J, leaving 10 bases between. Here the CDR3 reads CASSQLQGTNYGYTF. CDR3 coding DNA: TGCGCCAGCAGCCAACTCCAGGGTACTAACTATGGCTACACCTTC.

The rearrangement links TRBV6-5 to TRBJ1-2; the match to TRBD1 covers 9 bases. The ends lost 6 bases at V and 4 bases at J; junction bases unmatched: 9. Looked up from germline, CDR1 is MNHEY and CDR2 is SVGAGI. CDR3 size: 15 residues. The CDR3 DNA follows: TGTGCCAGCAGCCAGGGGACAGGGCTATTCTATGGCTACACCTTC. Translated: CASSQGTGLFYGYTF.

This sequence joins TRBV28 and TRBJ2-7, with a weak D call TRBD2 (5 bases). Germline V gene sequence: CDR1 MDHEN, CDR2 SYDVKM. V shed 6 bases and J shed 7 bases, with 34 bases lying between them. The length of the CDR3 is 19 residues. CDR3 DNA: TGTGCCAGCAGCCGCCGACCCGGGGTAGCTGCCAGTCGGCCGTATGAGCAGTACTTC. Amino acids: CASSRRPGVAASRPYEQYF.

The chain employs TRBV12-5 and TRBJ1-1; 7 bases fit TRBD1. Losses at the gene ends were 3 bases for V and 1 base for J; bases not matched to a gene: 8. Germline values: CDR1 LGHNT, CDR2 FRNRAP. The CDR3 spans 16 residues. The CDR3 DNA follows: TGTGCTAGTGGTTTCAACCCGGGACAGTGGAACACTGAAGCTTTCTTT. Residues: CASGFNPGQWNTEAFF.

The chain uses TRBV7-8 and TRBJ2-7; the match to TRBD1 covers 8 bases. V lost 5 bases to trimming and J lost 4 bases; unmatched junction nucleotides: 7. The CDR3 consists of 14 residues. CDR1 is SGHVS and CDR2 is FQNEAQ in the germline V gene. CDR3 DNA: TGTGCCAGCAGCGAATCAGGGGGCGGGTACGAGCAGTACTTC. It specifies CASSESGGGYEQYF.